These 27 T cell receptor beta chains originate from one sample sequenced in a study. TCRdb independently ran MiXCR on the 5' RACE reads; one entry per CDR3 protein. The sample has about 5,400 distinct CDR3 sequences, 52% seen once. The sample consisted of memory CD4+ T cells sorted from blood. Documented subset: memory CD4+ T cells, CD4+CD45RO+CD25-. The receptors stem from a female donor with breast cancer.

The chain combines TRBV20-1 with TRBJ2-4; TRBD2 matches at 8 bases. Trimming took 1 base from V and 12 from J; bases not matched to a gene: 8. The germline V gene encodes CDR1 DFQATT and CDR2 SNEGSKA (reference sequence). The CDR3 loop spans 13 amino acids. CDR3 region: CSARAPGLDPQYF. CDR3 DNA: TGCAGTGCTAGAGCTCCGGGACTAGATCCTCAGTACTTC.

The rearrangement links TRBV6-2 or TRBV6-3 to TRBJ2-5; 7 bases fit TRBD2. Trimming removed 5 bases from V and 1 base from J; junction bases left unmatched: 7. This CDR3 comprises 15 residues. Germline CDR1 is MNHEY and CDR2 is SVGEGT. The CDR3 nucleotides are TGTGCCAGCAGTCGGACGACTAGCCCCCAAGAGACCCAGTACTTC. This encodes CASSRTTSPQETQYF.

V usage is TRBV4-2 and J usage is TRBJ2-1; possible D gene TRBD2, 7 bases. This CDR3 comprises 16 residues. The V gene lost 3 bases and the J gene lost 5 bases, with 17 bases spanning the gap. Germline V gene sequence: CDR1 LGHNA, CDR2 YNFKEQ. The CDR3 DNA is TGTGCCAGCAGCCAGGAGTTCGGGGGGCTTGACAATGAGCAGTTCTTC. Protein product: CASSQEFGGLDNEQFF.

The sample holds a few counts of this clonotype. CDR3 nucleotide sequence: TGTGCCAGCAGCTTAAACGCGGGAACTGTAGGTGAGCAGTTCTTC. The encoded protein is CASSLNAGTVGEQFF. This chain uses TRBV7-3 with TRBJ2-1; tentatively, D is TRBD2 (6 bases). The CDR3 extends over 15 amino acids. With 1 base removed from V and 9 bases from J, the gap between germline ends came to 16 bases. Germline V gives CDR1 SGHTA, CDR2 FQGTGA.

This chain connects TRBV5-1 to TRBJ2-1; D not resolved. The CDR3 is 14 residues long. Trimming shortened V by 2 bases and J by 4 bases, and 10 bases separated the two germline ends. In germline, CDR1 is SGHRS, CDR2 YFSETQ. The CDR3 protein is CASSLIPNYNEQFF. The CDR3 nucleotides read TGCGCCAGCAGCTTAATCCCCAATTACAATGAGCAGTTCTTC. The full variable domain, in which reference TRBV5-1 and TRBJ2-1 provide the parts outside the CDR3, is KAGVTQTPRYLIKTRGQQVTLSCSPISGHRSVSWYQQTPGQGLQFLFEYFSETQRNKGNFPGRFSGRQFSNSRSEMNVSTLELGDSALYLCASSLIPNYNEQFFGPGTRLTVL.

This rearrangement joins TRBV20-1 to TRBJ2-7; D perhaps matches TRBD2 (5 bases). CDR1 and CDR2 (germline): DFQATT, SNEGSKA (reference sequence). The germline V and J ends were trimmed by 0 bases and 6 bases, with 15 bases remaining between them. The CDR3 is 14 amino acids. DNA for the CDR3: TGCAGTGCTAGAGATACACTAGTCAGGAGCGAGCAGTACTTC. Translating it yields CSARDTLVRSEQYF.

This clonotype was found a few times. This chain joins TRBV29-1 and TRBJ2-7; D remains ambiguous. Germline V gene data show CDR1 as SQVTM and CDR2 as ANQGSEA. V lost 5 bases and J lost 5, with 7 bases in between. This CDR3 has 10 residues. The CDR3 nucleotides are TGCAGCGTTATGTCAGACGAGCAGTACTTC. This codes for CSVMSDEQYF.

This clonotype is medium-sized in the sample. The chain recombines TRBV5-1 with TRBJ1-6, with D unclear. The V end was cut by 0 bases, the J end by 10 bases, with 14 bases between. CDR1 SGHRS and CDR2 YFSETQ come from the germline V gene. This CDR3 is 15 amino acids long. The CDR3 DNA is TGCGCCAGCAGCTTGGTGTTCCAATCGGGATCACCCCTCCACTTT. Translating it yields CASSLVFQSGSPLHF.

The table lists this clonotype with a count of one. The chain couples TRBV5-5 to TRBJ1-2, with D possibly being TRBD1 (6 bases). The CDR3 runs to 12 residues. Deletions cut 5 bases from V and 4 bases from J, with 9 bases between. In germline, CDR1 is SGHKS, CDR2 YYEKEE (reference sequence). CDR3 loop: CASRQGSYGYTF. CDR3 DNA: TGTGCCAGCAGACAGGGCAGCTATGGCTACACCTTC.

The chain employs TRBV7-8 and TRBJ2-7; D is unresolved. CDR3 length: 12 amino acids. The V gene's germline CDR1 is SGHVS and CDR2 FQNEAQ. V lost 5 bases, J lost 3 bases, and 8 bases lay in between. CDR3 sequence reads: CASSQHRYEQYF. The DNA for the CDR3 is TGTGCCAGCAGCCAGCACCGCTACGAGCAGTACTTC.

The chain is built from TRBV20-1 and TRBJ2-7; 9 positions agree with TRBD1. CDR1 is DFQATT and CDR2 is SNEGSKA in the germline V gene (reference sequence). The CDR3 has 12 residues. Trimming at V came to 4 bases and at J to 7 bases, leaving 5 bases not matched to a gene. The CDR3 here is CSAMDRGREQYF. The CDR3 nucleotides are TGCAGTGCTATGGACAGGGGAAGGGAGCAGTACTTC.

This clonotype was found a few times. CDR3 bases: TGCAGTGCTAGTCACGGGACCGAGGGGGAGACCCAGTACTTC. It codes for CSASHGTEGETQYF. V usage is TRBV20-1 and J usage is TRBJ2-5; D might be TRBD1 or TRBD2, each matching 5 bases. This CDR3 is 14 amino acids long. V lost 3 bases, J lost 5 bases, and 16 bases lay in between. Germline loops: CDR1 DFQATT, CDR2 SNEGSKA (reference sequence).

V and J are TRBV10-3 and TRBJ2-3, with D possibly matching TRBD1 (5 bases). The germline gives CDR1 ENHRY, CDR2 SYGVKD. The CDR3 runs 15 residues. The V end was cut by 3 bases, the J end by 2 bases, with 12 bases between. CDR3 DNA: TGTGCCATCAGTGACAGGGAAAAGATCACAGATACGCAGTATTTT. This codes for CAISDREKITDTQYF.

This clonotype was found once. This chain joins TRBV20-1 and TRBJ1-1, with D possibly being TRBD1 (5 bases). This CDR3 is 14 amino acids long. The ends were cut back, 0 bases at V and 6 bases at J, with 14 bases in the middle. Germline values: CDR1 DFQATT, CDR2 SNEGSKA (reference sequence). The CDR3 DNA reads TGCAGTGCTAGAGATCGGGGGGGGTTGGCTGAAGCTTTCTTT. Amino acid sequence: CSARDRGGLAEAFF.

Written as DNA, the CDR3 is TGCGCCAGCAGCTCCCGTAGTGGGGACGCAGATACGCAGTATTTT. Encoded protein: CASSSRSGDADTQYF. This chain connects TRBV5-1 to TRBJ2-3; D might be TRBD1 or TRBD2, each matching 5 bases. Germline CDR1 and CDR2: SGHRS and YFSETQ. The V end lost 3 bases, the J end lost 4 bases, and 15 bases lay between the germline ends. The CDR3 consists of 15 residues.

This chain joins TRBV19 and TRBJ2-1; 8 bases match TRBD2. CDR1 and CDR2 from the germline V gene are LNHDA and SQIVND (reference sequence). The CDR3 spans 14 residues. The ends lost 6 bases at V and 10 bases at J; junction bases unmatched: 11. The CDR3 here is CASRPPGLEKEQFF. The CDR3 DNA reads as TGTGCCAGTAGGCCGCCGGGACTAGAAAAAGAGCAGTTCTTC.

On this clonotype itself: An end of the junction differs from the germline gene, which may be a read error. This sequence joins TRBV4-1 and TRBJ2-3; no firm D call. This CDR3 contains 13 residues. Looked up from germline, CDR1 is MGHRA and CDR2 is YSYEKL. The CDR3 DNA is TGTGCCAGCAGCCAAGAGGTGGGAGATACGCAGTATTTT. As protein: CASSQEVGDTQYF.

The table lists this clonotype with a few counts. This chain joins TRBV5-1 and TRBJ2-3; 7 nucleotides line up with TRBD1. V gave up 4 bases and J gave up 1 base; unmatched junction bases: 9. The CDR3 sequence is 16 residues long. CDR1 and CDR2 from the germline V gene are SGHRS and YFSETQ. The DNA for the CDR3 is TGCGCCAGCAGCCTACGCCGACAGGGCGGCACAGATACGCAGTATTTT. This gives the protein CASSLRRQGGTDTQYF.

As to this clonotype: One end of the junction is discordant with germline, which a read error may explain. The CDR3 reads CATSDPVADTQYF. In DNA, the CDR3 is TGTGCCACAAGTGATCCCGTAGCAGATACGCAGTATTTT. The rearrangement links TRBV24-1 to TRBJ2-3; D gene uncertain. This CDR3 contains 13 residues. CDR1 is KGHDR, CDR2 SFDVKD, per germline.

The chain joins TRBV20-1 to TRBJ2-3; 8 bases are a match to TRBD1. V was clipped by 1 base and J by 3 bases; unmatched bases: 6. Germline V gene lookup returns CDR1 DFQATT and CDR2 SNEGSKA (reference sequence). CDR3 length: 15 residues. CDR3 amino acids: CSARGYRGRTDTQYF. In nucleotides, the CDR3 is TGCAGTGCTAGAGGATACAGGGGGAGGACAGATACGCAGTATTTT.

The chain combines TRBV27 with TRBJ2-7, with TRBD1 matching 9 bases. Germline CDR1 reads MNHEY; CDR2 reads SMNVEV (reference sequence). The length of the CDR3 is 16 residues. V lost 5 bases, J lost 4 bases, and 12 bases stayed unmatched. The CDR3 is CASSHKTGTGMYEQYF. DNA of the CDR3: TGTGCCAGCAGTCATAAAACCGGGACAGGGATGTACGAGCAGTACTTC.

This clonotype is large in the sample. The genes are TRBV5-1 and TRBJ2-6; 9 bases are a match to TRBD1. This CDR3 contains 16 residues. J lost 2 bases, V lost 1 base, and 1 base had no gene match. CDR1 is SGHRS and CDR2 is YFSETQ in the germline V gene. The CDR3 DNA reads TGCGCCAGCAGCTTGCGACAGGGGGCTGGGGCCAACGTCCTGACTTTC. It is translated as CASSLRQGAGANVLTF.

The chain has TRBV11-3 and TRBJ1-3; 7 bases map to TRBD1. There are 16 residues in the CDR3. Germline trimming cut 5 bases from V and 3 bases from J; bases unmatched to any gene: 10. Germline V CDR1 and CDR2: SGHNT, YENEEA. DNA for the CDR3: TGTGCCAGCAGCCGTCGACAGGGTCCGATTGGAAACACCATATATTTT. Translating gives CASSRRQGPIGNTIYF. The full variable domain, completed using reference TRBV11-3 and TRBJ1-3, is EAGVVQSPRYKIIEKKQPVAFWCNPISGHNTLYWYLQNLGQGPELLIRYENEEAVDDSQLPKDRFSAERLKGVDSTLKIQPAELGDSAVYLCASSRRQGPIGNTIYFGEGSWLTVV.

A note on this clonotype: A much larger clonotype is one base distant, so this may be a read error. The chain recombines TRBV9 with TRBJ1-2; no reliable D call. CDR1 SGDLS and CDR2 YYNGEE come from the germline V gene. The CDR3 has 13 amino acids. The CDR3 region is CASGRDENYGSTF. The CDR3 DNA reads TGTGCCAGTGGGAGGGATGAGAACTATGGCTCCACCTTC.

CDR3 sequence (DNA): TGCGCCAGCAGCTTGTCGCGTCGGATCCAAGAGACCCAGTACTTC. Translating it yields CASSLSRRIQETQYF. The V call is TRBV5-1, the J call TRBJ2-5, with no clear D. The V gene lost 1 base and the J gene lost 1 base, with 11 bases spanning the gap. The CDR3 contains 15 residues. Germline values: CDR1 SGHRS, CDR2 YFSETQ.

The chain combines TRBV20-1 with TRBJ1-2; maybe TRBD1 (5 bases). The CDR3 contains 13 residues. Trimming shortened V by 1 base and J by 3 bases, and 9 bases separated the two germline ends. Germline CDR1 reads DFQATT; CDR2 reads SNEGSKA (reference sequence). Here the CDR3 reads CSARGSGYYGYTF. CDR3 nucleotide sequence: TGCAGTGCTAGAGGATCAGGGTACTATGGCTACACCTTC.

By sample fraction, this clonotype is large (0.1 to 1%). V and J are TRBV5-1 and TRBJ2-1, with TRBD2 as a possible D gene (6 bases). Trimming removed 4 bases from V and 9 bases from J, with 11 bases in between. Germline CDR1 and CDR2: SGHRS and YFSETQ. The CDR3 loop spans 12 amino acids. The CDR3 is CASSVVGGEQFF. Here the CDR3 DNA reads TGCGCCAGCAGCGTTGTGGGAGGTGAGCAGTTCTTC.